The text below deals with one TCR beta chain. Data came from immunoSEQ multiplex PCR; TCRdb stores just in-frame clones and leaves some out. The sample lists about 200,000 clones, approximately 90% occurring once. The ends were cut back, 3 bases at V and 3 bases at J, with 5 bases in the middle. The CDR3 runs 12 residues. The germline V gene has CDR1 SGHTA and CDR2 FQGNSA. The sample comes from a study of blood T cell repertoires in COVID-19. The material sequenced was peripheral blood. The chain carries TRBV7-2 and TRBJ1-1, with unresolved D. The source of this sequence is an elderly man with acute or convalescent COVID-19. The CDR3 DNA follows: TGTGCCAGCAGCTTCCTTGACACTGAAGCTTTCTTT. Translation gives CASSFLDTEAFF.